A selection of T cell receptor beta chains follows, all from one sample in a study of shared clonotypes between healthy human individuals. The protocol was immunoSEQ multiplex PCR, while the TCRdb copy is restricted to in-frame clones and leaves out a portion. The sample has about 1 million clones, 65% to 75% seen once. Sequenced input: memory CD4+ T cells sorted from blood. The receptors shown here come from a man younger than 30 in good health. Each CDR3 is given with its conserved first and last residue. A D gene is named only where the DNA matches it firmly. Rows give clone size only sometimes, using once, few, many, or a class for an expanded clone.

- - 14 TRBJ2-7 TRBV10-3 TGTGCCATCAGTGATAGGCAGGGCCCCTACGAGCAGTACTTC CAISDRQGPYEQYF
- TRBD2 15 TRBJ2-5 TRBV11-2 TGTGCCAGCAGCTTTCTAGCGGGAGGGACCCGGGCCCAGTACTTC CASSFLAGGTRAQYF
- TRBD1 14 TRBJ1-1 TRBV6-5 TGTGCCAGCAGTGAGGCAAGACAGGGGTCTGAAGCTTTCTTT CASSEARQGSEAFF
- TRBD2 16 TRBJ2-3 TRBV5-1 TGCGCCAGCAGCTTGGCTGTAGCGGGGAGCACAGATACGCAGTATTTT CASSLAVAGSTDTQYF
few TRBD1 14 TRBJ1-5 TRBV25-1 TGTGCCAGCAGTGGAGGGACAGGGAATCAGCCCCAGCATTTT CASSGGTGNQPQHF
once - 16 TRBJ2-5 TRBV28 TGTGCCAGCAGTTTGGGGGGGGGACAGATCCAAGAGACCCAGTACTTC CASSLGGGQIQETQYF
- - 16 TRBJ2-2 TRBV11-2 TGTGCCAGCAGCTTAAGCCCCCCCCCGCTTGGCGGGGAGCTGTTTTTT CASSLSPPPLGGELFF
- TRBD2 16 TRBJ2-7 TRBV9 TGTGCCAGCAGCGCAACCACTAGCGGGGGGGCATGGGAGCAGTACTTC CASSATTSGGAWEQYF
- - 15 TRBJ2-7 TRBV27 TGTGCCAGCAGTGACAGATTCCTAGGGACCTACGAGCAGTACTTC CASSDRFLGTYEQYF
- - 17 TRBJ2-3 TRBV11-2 TGTGCCAGCAGCTCGAACGGCGGTTGGGGGAGCACAGATACGCAGTATTTT CASSSNGGWGSTDTQYF
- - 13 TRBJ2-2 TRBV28 TGTGCCAGCTCCCCAGCCGTGACCGGGGAGCTGTTTTTT CASSPAVTGELFF
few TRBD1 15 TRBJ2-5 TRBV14 TGTGCCAGCAGCCAATGGTCAGGGGGCGACGAGACCCAGTACTTC CASSQWSGGDETQYF
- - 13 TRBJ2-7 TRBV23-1 TGCGCCAGCAGTCACTCCATTACCTACGAGCAGTACTTC CASSHSITYEQYF
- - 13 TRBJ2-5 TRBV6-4 TGTGCCAGCAGCCAGATCCCGGGGGAGACCCAGTACTTC CASSQIPGETQYF
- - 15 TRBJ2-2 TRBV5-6 TGTGCCAGCAGGAGGGACACCGGGAACACCGGGGAGCTGTTTTTT CASRRDTGNTGELFF
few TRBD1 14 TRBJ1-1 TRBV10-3 TGTGCCATCAGGGGGACAGGGAAGAACACTGAAGCTTTCTTT CAIRGTGKNTEAFF
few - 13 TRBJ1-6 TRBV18 TGTGCCAGCTCACCGGGGGCTGATTCACCCCTCCACTTT CASSPGADSPLHF
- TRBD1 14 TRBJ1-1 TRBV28 TGTGCCAGCAGTCGGACAGGACGCGGGGCTGAAGCTTTCTTT CASSRTGRGAEAFF
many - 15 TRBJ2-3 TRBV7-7 TGTGCTAGCAGCTTAATGGACGCCCCCACAGATACGCAGTATTTT CASSLMDAPTDTQYF
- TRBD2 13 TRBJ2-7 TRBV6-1 TGTGCCAGCAGTCGTGCGGGGGCCTACGAGCAGTACTTC CASSRAGAYEQYF
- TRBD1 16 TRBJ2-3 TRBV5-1 TGCGCCAGCAGCAGTTTCCCGGGACAGGGCACAGATACGCAGTATTTT CASSSFPGQGTDTQYF
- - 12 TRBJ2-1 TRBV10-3 TGTGCCATCAGTCCAAAGTCAGGGGAGCAGTTCTTC CAISPKSGEQFF
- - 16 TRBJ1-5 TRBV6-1 TGTGCCAGCAGTGAAATGGTAGGGCGCGGCAATCAGCCCCAGCATTTT CASSEMVGRGNQPQHF
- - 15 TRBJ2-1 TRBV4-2 TGTGCCAGCAACCCTACGGGGGGCTACTACAATGAGCAGTTCTTC CASNPTGGYYNEQFF
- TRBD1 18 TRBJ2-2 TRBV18 TGTGCCAGCTCACCCCCGGGACAGGGAAGTTCGAACACCGGGGAGCTGTTTTTT CASSPPGQGSSNTGELFF
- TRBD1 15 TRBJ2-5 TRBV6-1 TGTGCCAGCAGTGAAGCGTCAGGGGGTAGAGAGACCCAGTACTTC CASSEASGGRETQYF
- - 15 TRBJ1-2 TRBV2 TGTGCCAGCAGTGAAGAGACAGCCTCTATAGAAGGCTACACCTTC CASSEETASIEGYTF
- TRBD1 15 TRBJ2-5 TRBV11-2 TGTGCCAGCAGCTCCGGGACAGGGGGCCAAGAGACCCAGTACTTC CASSSGTGGQETQYF
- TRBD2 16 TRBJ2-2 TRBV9 TGTGCCAGCAGCGTAGGGCTAGCGGGGACCACCGGGGAGCTGTTTTTT CASSVGLAGTTGELFF
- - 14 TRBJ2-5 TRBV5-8 TGTGCCAGCAGCTTGGGGGTAGCGCAAGAGACCCAGTACTTC CASSLGVAQETQYF
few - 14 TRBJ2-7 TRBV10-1 TGCGCCACGACTTGGATCCCAGGGCCGGTCGAGCAGTACTTC CATTWIPGPVEQYF
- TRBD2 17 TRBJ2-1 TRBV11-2 TGTGCCAGCAGCAAAAACCTTCGACTAGCGGGAGGTGATGAGCAGTTCTTC CASSKNLRLAGGDEQFF
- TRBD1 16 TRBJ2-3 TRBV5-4 TGTGCCAGCAGCCCGGAATGGGACAGGGATGGGCAGGCGCAGTATTTT CASSPEWDRDGQAQYF
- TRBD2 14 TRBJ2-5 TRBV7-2 TGTGCCAGCAGCCAGATAGCGGGGGGGACTTCCCAGTACTTC CASSQIAGGTSQYF
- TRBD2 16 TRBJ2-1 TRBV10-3 TGTGCCATCAGTCCCGGGACTAGCGGGGAGTACAATGAGCAGTTCTTC CAISPGTSGEYNEQFF
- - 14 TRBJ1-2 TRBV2 TGTGCCAGCAGTGATCTTCAGCAAAACTATGGCTACACCTTC CASSDLQQNYGYTF
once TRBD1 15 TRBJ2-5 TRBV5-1 TGCGCCAGCAGGGTGACAGGGGGCGGGCAAGAGACCCAGTACTTC CASRVTGGGQETQYF